A single sample is the source of the 9 T cell receptor beta chains below, sequenced in a study of T cell repertoires in cytomegalovirus infection. The antigens these receptors bind are not known. TCRdb fed the reads into MiXCR, producing one record per CDR3 protein. This sample has 570,000 or so distinct CDR3 sequences; under 45% occur once, and the top ten carry around 50%. Sample: cultured PBMCs, taken from culture after CMV antigen stimulation. Receptors originate from a human donor in good health (CMV status not recorded). Some clones in this sample may be carry-over from other donors' samples.

The V and J genes are TRBV5-8 and TRBJ2-7; 8 bases fit TRBD1. Looked up from germline, CDR1 is SGHTS and CDR2 is YDEGEE. The CDR3 sequence is 15 residues long. J lost 1 base, V lost 3 bases, and 6 bases had no gene match. This CDR3 reads CASSWATGESYEQYF. The CDR3 bases are TGTGCCAGCAGCTGGGCGACAGGGGAGTCCTACGAGCAGTACTTC.

The rearrangement uses TRBV7-2 and TRBJ2-3, with TRBD2 as a possible D gene (6 bases). The CDR3 sequence is 16 residues long. Trimming removed 1 base at V and 2 bases at J, with 13 bases between. Germline assignment: CDR1 SGHTA and CDR2 FQGNSA. The CDR3 loop is CASSLGRGLNTDTQYF. For the CDR3, the DNA is TGTGCCAGCAGCTTAGGGAGGGGACTTAACACAGATACGCAGTATTTT.

The V and J genes are TRBV7-6 and TRBJ2-7; D is unclear. Trimming took 6 bases from V and 6 from J, leaving 9 bases between them. Per germline, CDR1 SGHVS and CDR2 FNYEAQ. The CDR3 length is 11 residues. The CDR3 here is CASSTYGEQYF. The CDR3 DNA sequence: TGTGCCAGCAGTACGTATGGCGAGCAGTACTTC. The variable domain in full, completed from reference TRBV7-6 and TRBJ2-7, reads GAGVSQSPRYKVTKRGQDVALRCDPISGHVSLYWYRQALGQGPEFLTYFNYEAQQDKSGLPNDRFSAERPEGSISTLTIQRTEQRDSAMYRCASSTYGEQYFGPGTRLTVT.

This clonotype was observed once. CDR3 sequence reads: CASSVRGSTEAFF. In nucleotides, the CDR3 is TGTGCCAGTAGTGTCCGAGGGAGCACTGAAGCTTTCTTT. The chain uses TRBV19 and TRBJ1-1; D call uncertain. CDR3 size: 13 residues. Looked up from germline, CDR1 is LNHDA and CDR2 is SQIVND (reference sequence). V gave up 5 bases and J gave up 4 bases, with 11 bases separating them.

This clonotype has a count of ten or more. The chain recombines TRBV7-2 with TRBJ2-7, with TRBD2 as a possible D gene (5 bases). This CDR3 is 15 amino acids long. Germline CDR1 is SGHTA and CDR2 is FQGNSA. Deletions cut 5 bases from V and 3 bases from J, with 17 bases between. The CDR3 sequence: CASSPRRSGGYEQYF. CDR3 in DNA: TGTGCCAGCAGCCCACGGAGGAGTGGTGGCTACGAGCAGTACTTC.

CDR3 residues: CASSWDLSEAFF. For the CDR3, the DNA is TGTGCCAGCAGCTGGGACCTCTCTGAAGCTTTCTTT. This rearrangement joins TRBV7-2 to TRBJ1-1; D might be TRBD1 (5 bases). The ends were cut back, 4 bases at V and 6 bases at J, with 9 bases in the middle. The germline gives CDR1 SGHTA, CDR2 FQGNSA. The CDR3 sequence is 12 residues long.

The V gene is TRBV7-2, the J gene TRBJ2-7, with a possible D match to TRBD2 (6 bases). CDR1 is SGHTA and CDR2 is FQGNSA in the germline V gene. Trimming took off 1 base at V and 9 bases at J, with 16 bases between the two ends. This CDR3 spans 14 amino acids. The CDR3 region has the DNA TGTGCCAGCAGCTTAGGCCGTACGGGGGTAGGGCAGTACTTC. Translation gives CASSLGRTGVGQYF.

The table lists this clonotype with a few counts. This rearrangement joins TRBV7-6 to TRBJ2-2; TRBD2 is a possible D gene (5 bases). V was shortened by 5 bases and J by 4 bases, with 14 bases between the two germline ends. Germline loops: CDR1 SGHVS, CDR2 FNYEAQ. The CDR3 spans 15 residues. In DNA form, the CDR3 reads TGTGCCAGCAGCGAGGAGGCGGCGGGCACCGGGGAGCTGTTTTTT. This gives the protein CASSEEAAGTGELFF.

This clonotype was detected many times. V gene TRBV7-9 combines with J gene TRBJ1-4; D remains unclear. CDR1 is SEHNR and CDR2 is FQNEAQ in the germline V gene (reference sequence). Trimming cost V 1 base and J 5 bases, with 11 bases left between them. This CDR3 contains 15 residues. DNA for the CDR3: TGTGCCAGCAGCTTAGTTTCAAGCGCCAATGAAAAACTGTTTTTT. It encodes CASSLVSSANEKLFF.